This TCR beta chain was recovered during a study of control samples from healthy donors and cancer patients. V lost 3 bases and J lost 4, with 9 bases in between. The CDR3 totals 14 residues. Germline CDR1 reads LNHDA; CDR2 reads SQIVND (reference sequence). The method was immunoSEQ multiplex PCR; TCRdb's version includes in-frame clones alone and lacks a portion of them. The data contain more than 100,000 clones, roughly nine tenths of them singletons. The sample consisted of PBMCs. V usage is TRBV19 and J usage is TRBJ2-2; D is undetermined. The TCR comes from a man in his forties or fifties with head and neck cancer. CDR3: CASSMATVTGELFF. The CDR3, as DNA: TGTGCCAGTAGTATGGCAACCGTCACCGGGGAGCTGTTTTTT.